This T cell receptor (beta chain) was sequenced during a study of OX40 agonist ivuxolimab in advanced cancers. Study context: The drug used for patients, ivuxolimab, was an agonistic anti-OX40 (CD134) antibody. Study results and caveats: At doses 0.1 to 3.0 mg/kg, CD4+ and CD8+ clones expanded.

The V gene end was trimmed by 4 bases and the J gene end by 3 bases; junction bases not matched to a gene: 7. Germline CDR1 and CDR2: WNHNN and SYGVQD (reference sequence). CDR3 length: 15 residues. Sequenced by immunoSEQ multiplex PCR; TCRdb stores in-frame clones only, minus some. The repertoire holds almost 70,000 clones, with over 60% as singletons. This clone is labeled medium-sized. Its antigen is unknown. V usage is TRBV10-1 and J usage is TRBJ2-7; 9 nucleotides line up with TRBD2. The sequence derives from an adult with an advanced solid tumor such as melanoma, head and neck, liver or kidney cancer. The sample was CD4+ or CD8+ T cells sorted from blood, taken in a trial of the OX40 agonist ivuxolimab. This chain's CDR3 is CASSALGAGGYEQYF. The DNA for the CDR3 is TGCGCCAGCAGTGCCCTGGGAGCGGGGGGCTACGAGCAGTACTTC.